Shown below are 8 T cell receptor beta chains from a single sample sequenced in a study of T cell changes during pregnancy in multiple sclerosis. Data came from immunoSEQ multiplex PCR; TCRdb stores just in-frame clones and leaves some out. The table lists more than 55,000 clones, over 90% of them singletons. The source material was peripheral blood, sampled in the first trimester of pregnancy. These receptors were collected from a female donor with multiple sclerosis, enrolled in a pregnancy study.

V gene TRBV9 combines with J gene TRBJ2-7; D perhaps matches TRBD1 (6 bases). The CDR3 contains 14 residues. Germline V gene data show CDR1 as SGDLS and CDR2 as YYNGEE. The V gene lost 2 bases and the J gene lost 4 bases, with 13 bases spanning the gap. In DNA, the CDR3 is TGTGCCAGCAGCGTCGGGGCGAGGGGGTACGAGCAGTACTTC. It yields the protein CASSVGARGYEQYF. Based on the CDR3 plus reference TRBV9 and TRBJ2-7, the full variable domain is DSGVTQTPKHLITATGQRVTLRCSPRSGDLSVYWYQQSLDQGLQFLIQYYNGEERAKGNILERFSAQQFPDLHSELNLSSLELGDSALYFCASSVGARGYEQYFGPGTRLTVT.

The CDR3 DNA is TGCGCCAGCAGCCAAGGCAGGTCGTTCCGATATGGCTACACCTTC. Its protein product is CASSQGRSFRYGYTF. This rearrangement joins TRBV4-1 to TRBJ1-2; D gene ambiguous. In germline, CDR1 is MGHRA, CDR2 YSYEKL. V lost 1 base and J 5 bases, leaving 14 bases between the germline ends. This CDR3 is built from 15 residues.

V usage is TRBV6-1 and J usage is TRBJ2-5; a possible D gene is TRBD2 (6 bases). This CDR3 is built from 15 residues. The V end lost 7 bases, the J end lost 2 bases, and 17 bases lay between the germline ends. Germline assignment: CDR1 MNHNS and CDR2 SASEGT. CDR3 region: CASTAGQGRQETQYF. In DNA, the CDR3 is TGTGCCAGCACCGCGGGGCAGGGAAGGCAAGAGACCCAGTACTTC.

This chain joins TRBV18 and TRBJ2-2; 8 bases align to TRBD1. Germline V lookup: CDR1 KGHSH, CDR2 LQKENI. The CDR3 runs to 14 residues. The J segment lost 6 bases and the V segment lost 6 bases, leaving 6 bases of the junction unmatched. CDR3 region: CASSFMDRAGELFF. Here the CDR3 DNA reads TGTGCCAGCTCCTTCATGGACAGGGCCGGGGAGCTGTTTTTT.

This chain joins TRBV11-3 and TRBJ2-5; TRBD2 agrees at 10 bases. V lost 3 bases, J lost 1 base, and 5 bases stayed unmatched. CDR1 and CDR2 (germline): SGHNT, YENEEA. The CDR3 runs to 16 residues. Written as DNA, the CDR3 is TGTGCCAGCAGCTTTGGGGCTAGCGGGGGCCAAGAGACCCAGTACTTC. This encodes CASSFGASGGQETQYF.

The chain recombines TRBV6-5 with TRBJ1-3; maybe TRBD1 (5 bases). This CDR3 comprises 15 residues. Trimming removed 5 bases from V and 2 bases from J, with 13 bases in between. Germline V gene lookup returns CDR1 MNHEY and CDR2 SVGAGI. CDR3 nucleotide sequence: TGTGCCAGCAGTCCCCAGGGTTATCCTGGAAACACCATATATTTT. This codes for CASSPQGYPGNTIYF.

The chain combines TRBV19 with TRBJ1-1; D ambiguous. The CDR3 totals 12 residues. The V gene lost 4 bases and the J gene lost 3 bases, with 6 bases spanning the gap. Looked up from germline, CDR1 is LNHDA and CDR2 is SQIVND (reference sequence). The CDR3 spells CASSTPYTEAFF. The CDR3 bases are TGTGCCAGTAGTACCCCGTACACTGAAGCTTTCTTT.

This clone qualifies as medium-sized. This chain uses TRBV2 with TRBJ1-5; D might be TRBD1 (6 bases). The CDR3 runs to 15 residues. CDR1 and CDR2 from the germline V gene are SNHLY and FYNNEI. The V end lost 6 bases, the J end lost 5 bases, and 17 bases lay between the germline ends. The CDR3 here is CASSWDNEKYQPQHF. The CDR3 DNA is TGTGCCAGCAGCTGGGACAATGAAAAGTATCAGCCCCAGCATTTT.